These T cell receptor beta chains were read from a single sample in a study of blood T cell repertoires in COVID-19. Libraries were prepared by immunoSEQ multiplex PCR; TCRdb keeps only in-frame clonotypes and omits some of them. Among approximately 400,000 clones listed, 88% were seen once. The sequenced sample consisted of PBMCs or T cells enriched from blood (not recorded which). These receptors came from a young woman who had recovered from COVID-19. Both conserved end residues are part of each CDR3. D genes are given only for firm matches. For some rows the clone size is stated as once, few or many, or as a class when expanded; others skip it.

.	TRBJ2-3	TRBV5-4	once	TGTGCCAGCAGCTTATCATCGAGCGTTAGCACAGATACGCAGTATTTT	CASSLSSSVSTDTQYF
.	TRBJ2-5	TRBV7-2	.	TGTGCCAGCAGCTTAGTCGCGGGTGCAAGAGACCAGTACTTC	CASSLVAGARDQYF
.	TRBJ1-4	TRBV25-1	.	TGTGCCAGCAGTGAATCGGTGGTCTTCGAGAAACTGTTTTTT	CASSESVVFEKLFF
TRBD1	TRBJ1-5	TRBV30	.	TGTGCCTGTCGGGACAGTACCAATCAGCCCCAGCATTTT	CACRDSTNQPQHF
.	TRBJ2-2	TRBV9	.	TGTGCCAGCAGCGCTGTCGACACCGGGGAGCTGTTTTTT	CASSAVDTGELFF
.	TRBJ2-5	TRBV7-2	.	TGTGCCAGCAGCCCCCGGCCCGGGATCCAAGAGACCCAGTACTTC	CASSPRPGIQETQYF
.	TRBJ1-3	TRBV7-8	.	TGTGCCAGCAGCTTAGCGGGGGGTGGTGGAAACACCATATATTTT	CASSLAGGGGNTIYF
.	TRBJ2-2	TRBV19	.	TGTGCCAGTATAATTACAGGGATGTCCACCGGGGAGCTGTTTTTT	CASIITGMSTGELFF
TRBD1	TRBJ2-7	TRBV28	.	TGTGCCAGCAGTTTAAATAGGGACAGGGGAGACTACGAGCAGTACTTC	CASSLNRDRGDYEQYF
.	TRBJ1-4	TRBV6-5	.	TGTGCCAGCAGCTTCGGTCGGGCAACTAATGAAAAACTGTTTTTT	CASSFGRATNEKLFF
TRBD1	TRBJ2-1	TRBV7-9	.	TGTGCCAGCCCAACCAGGGGGTACAATGAGCAGTTCTTC	CASPTRGYNEQFF
TRBD2	TRBJ2-7	TRBV9	.	TGTGCCAGCAGCGGACCGGGACTAGCGAGCGACGAGCAGTACTTC	CASSGPGLASDEQYF
TRBD2	TRBJ2-3	TRBV19	.	TGTGCCAGTAACAAGCGGGGGGGCGTCGCAGATACGCAGTATTTT	CASNKRGGVADTQYF
TRBD1	TRBJ1-1	TRBV5-5	.	TGTGCCAGCAGCTGGGGACAGGGAGCCCCTGAAGCTTTCTTT	CASSWGQGAPEAFF
TRBD1	TRBJ1-2	TRBV30	.	TGTGCCTGGGTGGACAGGGTAGACTATGGCTACACCTTC	CAWVDRVDYGYTF
.	TRBJ2-1	TRBV5-1	few	TGCGCCAGCAACCCCGCGGCTAGCGCCTACAATGAGCAGTTCTTC	CASNPAASAYNEQFF
.	TRBJ1-3	TRBV19	few	TGTGCCAGTAGTATTCCGGGGTTCTCTGGAAACACCATATATTTT	CASSIPGFSGNTIYF
.	TRBJ1-2	TRBV18	.	TGTGCCAGCTCACCACCGAGCGTTAACTATGGCTACACCTTC	CASSPPSVNYGYTF
.	TRBJ1-5	TRBV19	.	TGTGCCAGTAGTATCTCTTGGCAGGTACTTCAGCCCCAGCATTTT	CASSISWQVLQPQHF
TRBD1	TRBJ2-3	TRBV27	.	TGTGCCAGCCATAAGCCGGGACAGAGAAGGGCAGATACGCAGTATTTT	CASHKPGQRRADTQYF
.	TRBJ1-1	TRBV6-5	.	TGTGCCAGCAGTTACGGGCAGGGCAGGACTGAAGCTTTCTTT	CASSYGQGRTEAFF
TRBD1	TRBJ1-4	TRBV28	.	TGTGCCAGCAGTTCGGGACAGGGACTTATTAATGAAAAACTGTTTTTT	CASSSGQGLINEKLFF
.	TRBJ2-5	TRBV5-1	.	TGCGCCAGCAGCTCATTCTCTATCCCCGGGATACAAGAGACCCAGTACTTC	CASSSFSIPGIQETQYF
.	TRBJ1-1	TRBV20-1	.	TGCAGTGCGCGGTTTCCTTTAGAAGCTTTCTTT	CSARFPLEAFF
TRBD1	TRBJ1-4	TRBV25-1	.	TGTGCCAGCAGTGGGGGGAGACAGGGCGACACTAATGAAAAACTGTTTTTT	CASSGGRQGDTNEKLFF
.	TRBJ1-5	TRBV9	.	TGTGCCAGCAGCGCTCAGGGTAGCAATCAGCCCCAGCATTTT	CASSAQGSNQPQHF
.	TRBJ2-7	TRBV30	.	TGTGCCTGGAGTGTACAGGTGGGCGAGCAGTACTTC	CAWSVQVGEQYF
.	TRBJ2-3	TRBV25-1	.	TGTGCCAGCAGTGAACGCAGGTCTAGCACAGATACGCAGTATTTT	CASSERRSSTDTQYF
.	TRBJ2-2	TRBV7-6	.	TGTGCCAGCAGCTTTGGGGCTCTCGGGGAGCTGTTTTTT	CASSFGALGELFF
.	TRBJ2-3	TRBV6-1	.	TGTGCCAGCAGTGACCCGGGGGAGTTCACAGATACGCAGTATTTT	CASSDPGEFTDTQYF
.	TRBJ1-1	TRBV6-5	.	TGTGCCAGCAGTTATCCCGCCCTAGGGGGGAACACTGAAGCTTTCTTT	CASSYPALGGNTEAFF
TRBD1	TRBJ1-2	TRBV14	.	TGTGCCAGCAGCCAAGGGGACAGCTATGGCTACACCTTC	CASSQGDSYGYTF
.	TRBJ1-1	TRBV5-3	.	TGTGCCAGAAGCCCGAGGGGGGGATGGAACACTGAAGCTTTCTTT	CARSPRGGWNTEAFF
TRBD1	TRBJ1-2	TRBV11-2	.	TGTGCCAGCAGCACCCGGACAGGTTCCAACTATGGCTACACCTTC	CASSTRTGSNYGYTF
TRBD2	TRBJ2-7	TRBV9	few	TGTGCCAGCAGCGGGACTAGCTACGAGCAGTACTTC	CASSGTSYEQYF
.	TRBJ1-1	TRBV4-3	.	TGCGCCAGCAGCCAAGCCGTTATATTCGAAGCTTTCTTT	CASSQAVIFEAFF
.	TRBJ2-5	TRBV9	.	TGTGCCAGCAGCCCAGGGCCGGGGGGCTGGCGTGAGACCCAGTACTTC	CASSPGPGGWRETQYF
TRBD1	TRBJ1-2	TRBV7-2	.	TGTGCCAGCAGCAGACGGGACAGGGGAATAAGCTACACCTTC	CASSRRDRGISYTF
TRBD1	TRBJ1-2	TRBV19	.	TGTGCCAGTAGTCCCGGGACAGGGTATGGCTACACCTTC	CASSPGTGYGYTF
.	TRBJ2-1	TRBV7-3	.	TGTGCCAGCAGCATCCCTAACAATGAGCAGTTCTTC	CASSIPNNEQFF
.	TRBJ1-2	TRBV7-9	.	TGTGCCAGCAGCTCGACAGAGAACTATGGCTACACCTTC	CASSSTENYGYTF
.	TRBJ1-5	TRBV6-6	.	TGTGCCAGCAGTGTTCAGGGTCTTTATCAGCCCCAGCATTTT	CASSVQGLYQPQHF
TRBD1	TRBJ1-2	TRBV4-2	.	TGTGCCAGCAGACTAACAGGGGACTATGGCTACACCTTC	CASRLTGDYGYTF
.	TRBJ1-6	TRBV25-1	.	TGTGCCAGCAGTGAATTAGACCGGGATGGTTCACCCCTCCACTTT	CASSELDRDGSPLHF
TRBD1	TRBJ1-2	TRBV5-4	.	TGTGCCAGCAGCTTACAGGGGGCGGGTGGCTACACCTTC	CASSLQGAGGYTF
.	TRBJ1-5	TRBV19	few	TGTGCCAGTATCGAACGAGGGTCGGCGGCTCAGCCCCAGCATTTT	CASIERGSAAQPQHF
TRBD1	TRBJ2-7	TRBV2	once	TGTGCCAGCCAAGGGACAGGGAGCTCCTACGAGCAGTACTTC	CASQGTGSSYEQYF
.	TRBJ1-1	TRBV15	.	TGTGCCACCAGCAGTCAAGTCAGGGGACTGAACACTGAAGCTTTCTTT	CATSSQVRGLNTEAFF
TRBD1	TRBJ1-1	TRBV13	.	TGTGCCAGCAGCTTAGGGGACAGGGCCTACACTGAAGCTTTCTTT	CASSLGDRAYTEAFF
.	TRBJ2-3	TRBV12-3/TRBV12-4	.	TGTGCCAGCAGTCCGCGGCCCCCAGATACGCAGTATTTT	CASSPRPPDTQYF
.	TRBJ1-1	TRBV4-1	once	TGCGCCAGCAGCCCGGTTTCGGGGGAAACTGAAGCTTTCTTT	CASSPVSGETEAFF
TRBD2	TRBJ2-1	TRBV5-1	.	TGCGCCAGCAGCTTGGCGTCGGGGGACTACCTCAATGAGCAGTTCTTC	CASSLASGDYLNEQFF
TRBD1	TRBJ1-1	TRBV4-1	once	TGCGCCAGCAGCCAGACCTCATACTCAGGGGGCCGGGCTGGCACTGAAGCTTTCTTT	CASSQTSYSGGRAGTEAFF
.	TRBJ2-6	TRBV18	.	TGTGCCAGCTCACTCTCCGGGACTGGGGCCAACGTCCTGACTTTC	CASSLSGTGANVLTF
.	TRBJ2-1	TRBV7-6	.	TGTGCCAGCAGTCGGCGGGGCCACAATGAGCAGTTCTTC	CASSRRGHNEQFF